The sequence of this TCR beta chain was determined in a study of a mutant IDH1 vaccine in newly diagnosed glioma. Whole-study context: There were eight vaccinations for patients, given in weeks 1, 3, 5, 7, 11, 15, 19 and 23. The sex distribution of treated patients was approximately 62% male and roughly 38% female, with a mean age of approximately 40 years.

The sample's time point: week 11, during vaccination. In every dose of vaccine, 300 ug of mutant IDH1 20-mer peptide was given alongside topical imiquimod. The repertoire was sequenced with immunoSEQ multiplex PCR; TCRdb's copy has only in-frame clones and lacks some. This sample has approximately 61,000 clones; 80% occur once, and the top ten carry approximately 6.1%. The sample holds a few counts of this clone. Its specificity is not known. Germline assignment: CDR1 SGHVS and CDR2 FNYEAQ. Trimming cost V 5 bases and J 4 bases, with 9 bases left between them. The CDR3 runs 13 residues. This TCR was sampled from a man in his forties or fifties with glioma. The specimen was PBMCs, collected from a glioma patient whose treatment included an IDH1 peptide vaccine. J is TRBJ1-5 and V is TRBV7-6; D gene unclear. CDR3 coding DNA: TGTGCCAGCAGCCAAGACCGTAATCAGCCCCAGCATTTT. Protein sequence: CASSQDRNQPQHF.